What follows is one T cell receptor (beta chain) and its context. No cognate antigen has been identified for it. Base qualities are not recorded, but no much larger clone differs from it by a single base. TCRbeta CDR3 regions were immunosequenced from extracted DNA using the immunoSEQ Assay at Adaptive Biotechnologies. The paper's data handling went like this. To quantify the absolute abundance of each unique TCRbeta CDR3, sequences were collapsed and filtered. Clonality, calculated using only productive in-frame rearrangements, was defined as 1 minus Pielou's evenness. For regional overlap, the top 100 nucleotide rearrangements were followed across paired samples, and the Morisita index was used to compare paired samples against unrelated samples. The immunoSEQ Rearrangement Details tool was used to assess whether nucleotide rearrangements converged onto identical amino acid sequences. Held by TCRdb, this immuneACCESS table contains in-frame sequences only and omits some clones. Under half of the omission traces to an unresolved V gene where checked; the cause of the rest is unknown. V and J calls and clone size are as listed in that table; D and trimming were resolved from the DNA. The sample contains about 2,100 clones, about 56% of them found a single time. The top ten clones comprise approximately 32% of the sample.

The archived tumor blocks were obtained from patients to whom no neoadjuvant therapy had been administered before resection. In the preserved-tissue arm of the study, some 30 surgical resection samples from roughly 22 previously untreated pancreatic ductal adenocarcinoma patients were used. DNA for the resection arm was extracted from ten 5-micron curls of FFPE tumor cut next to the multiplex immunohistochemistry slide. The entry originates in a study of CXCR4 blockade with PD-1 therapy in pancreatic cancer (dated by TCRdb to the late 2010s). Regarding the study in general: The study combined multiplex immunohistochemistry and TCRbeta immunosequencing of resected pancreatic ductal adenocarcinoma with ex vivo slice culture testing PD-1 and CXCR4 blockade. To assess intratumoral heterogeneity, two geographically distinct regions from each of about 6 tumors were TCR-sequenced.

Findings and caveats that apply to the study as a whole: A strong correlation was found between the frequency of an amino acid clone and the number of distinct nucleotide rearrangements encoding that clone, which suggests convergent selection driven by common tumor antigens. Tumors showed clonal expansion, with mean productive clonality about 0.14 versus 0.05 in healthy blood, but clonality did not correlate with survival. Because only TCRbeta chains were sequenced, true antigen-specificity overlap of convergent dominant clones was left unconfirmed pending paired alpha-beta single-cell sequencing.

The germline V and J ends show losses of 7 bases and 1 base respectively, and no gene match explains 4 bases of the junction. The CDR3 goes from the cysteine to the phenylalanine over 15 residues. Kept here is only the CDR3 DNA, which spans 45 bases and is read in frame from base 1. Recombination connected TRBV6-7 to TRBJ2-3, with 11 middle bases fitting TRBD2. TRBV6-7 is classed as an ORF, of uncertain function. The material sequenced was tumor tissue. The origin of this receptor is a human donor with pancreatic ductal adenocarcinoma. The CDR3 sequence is CASTQLAGGTDTQYF. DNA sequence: TGTGCCAGCACCCAACTAGCGGGGGGCACAGATACGCAGTATTTT.